The entry below gives a single T cell receptor beta chain sequence along with its context. The ends lost 6 bases at V and 8 bases at J; junction bases unmatched: 6. Germline V gene sequence: CDR1 SQVTM, CDR2 ANQGSEA. CDR3 length: 13 residues. Preparation of the TCRbeta library involved a method that used unique molecular identifiers. One entry per CDR3 protein results from TCRdb running MiXCR on the PCR reads. The sample consists of approximately 250,000 distinct CDR3 sequences, about a quarter of them appearing once. The sample is drawn from a study of T-cell reconstitution after alpha-beta-depleted transplantation in children.

The receptor was derived from a girl aged 2 to 10 with Fanconi anemia, due to receive a stem cell transplant. The chain links TRBV29-1 to TRBJ1-6; 8 bases align to TRBD1. The sample was PBMCs, taken before TCRalphabeta/CD19-depleted stem cell transplant. CDR3 residues: CSVRQGLDSPLHF. In DNA, the CDR3 is TGCAGCGTACGACAGGGGTTGGATTCACCCCTCCACTTT.